This T cell receptor (beta chain) was captured in a study of beta chain features in type 1 diabetes. All of the isolated RNA was reverse transcribed, so expressed TCRB transcripts were sequenced. The study sequenced naive, central memory and regulatory T cell samples to an average of roughly 3.4 million reads. Sequencing was performed with immunoSEQ multiplex PCR; in TCRdb, only in-frame clones are kept and a portion is missing. This repertoire shows around 500,000 clones, over 9.5% found once; its top ten account for about 0.042%. The CDR3 length is 16 residues. With 4 bases clipped from V and 1 base from J, the junction kept 3 bases outside the gene matches. Per the germline V gene, CDR1 is SGHVS and CDR2 is FNYEAQ. Per donor, one heparinised blood draw averaged about 100 mL. There are a few counts of this clone. Its antigen is not known. General observations from the study: Sampled from patients, naive, central memory and Treg TCRB repertoires appeared more similar than those sampled from healthy donors. Type 1 diabetes patients showed a moderate but significant shortening of TCRB CDR3s in all four CD4+ subsets.

V is TRBV7-6 and J is TRBJ2-5; 13 nucleotides match TRBD2. The source is a woman aged 18-30 years in good health. The sample was naive CD4+ T cells from blood. CDR3 amino acids: CASSSRTSGGQETQYF. The CDR3 DNA reads TGTGCCAGCAGCTCCCGGACTAGCGGGGGCCAAGAGACCCAGTACTTC.